The present entry profiles one T cell receptor beta chain with its context. These data are taken from a study of OX40 agonist ivuxolimab in advanced cancers. Looking at the study overall: Patients received the agonistic anti-OX40 (CD134) antibody ivuxolimab.

The data were produced by immunoSEQ multiplex PCR, yet TCRdb's version contains in-frame clones alone and is incomplete. This sample has 77,000 or so clones, with approximately 89% found just once. Sequencing used CD4+ or CD8+ T cells sorted from blood, obtained in a trial of the OX40 agonist ivuxolimab. The clonotype was recovered from an adult with an advanced solid tumor such as melanoma, head and neck, liver or kidney cancer.

The CDR3 region has the DNA TGTGCCAGCAGGGGGCTGGGTTATAATTCACCCCTCCACTTT. Translating gives CASRGLGYNSPLHF. The chain couples TRBV6-1 to TRBJ1-6; perhaps TRBD1 as D (5 bases). Trimming removed 6 bases from V and 4 bases from J, with 10 bases in between. There are 14 residues in the CDR3. Germline V CDR1 and CDR2: MNHNS, SASEGT.